This T cell receptor (beta chain) was retrieved from a study of cytomegalovirus exposure and HLA in healthy donors. About the study: Genotyping of roughly 400 donors showed that roughly 80% belonged to the Caucasian-associated ancestry cluster.

Notes on this clone: The antigen is not known.

General study findings and limits: Later analysis associated a missense DCLRE1C variant with TCR beta V- and J-gene trimming.

The PCR made use of 60 Vbeta and 13 Jbeta primers. TCRdb keeps only in-frame clones here, not all; method: immunoSEQ multiplex PCR. The sample shows some 180,000 clones, around 80% of them seen only once. Germline values: CDR1 SGHTA, CDR2 FQGNSA. This CDR3 is 16 amino acids long. Sample: PBMCs. V gene TRBV7-2 combines with J gene TRBJ2-5; D remains unclear. The tail of the sequence fits TRBJ2-7 better, so the J call may be wrong. The clonotype comes from a girl aged 5 to 17 in good health and CMV-seropositive. The CDR3 DNA reads as TGTGCCAGCAGCTTTGATTCCAGTCAGGTTGAATACGAGCAGTACTTC. It specifies CASSFDSSQVEYEQYF.